The 5 T cell receptor beta chains below all came from one sample that was sequenced in a study of cytomegalovirus exposure and HLA in healthy donors. The PCR was carried out with 60 Vbeta primers and 13 Jbeta primers. The protocol was immunoSEQ multiplex PCR, while the TCRdb copy is restricted to in-frame clones and leaves out a portion. The table shows around 250,000 clones, with around 90% occurring only once. What was sequenced was PBMCs. The receptor source for this set is a girl aged 2-10 years in good health and CMV-seronegative.

J is TRBJ2-7 and V is TRBV4-1; D perhaps matches TRBD2 (6 bases). Trimming pared 3 bases from V and 1 base from J, leaving 19 bases between. The germline V gene encodes CDR1 MGHRA and CDR2 YSYEKL. The CDR3 consists of 17 residues. CDR3 loop: CASSQAGIGGESYEQYF. CDR3 DNA sequence: TGCGCCAGCAGCCAGGCCGGAATTGGCGGGGAGTCCTACGAGCAGTACTTC.

This sequence joins TRBV28 and TRBJ1-2, with TRBD1 matching over 9 bases. Germline assignment: CDR1 MDHEN and CDR2 SYDVKM. The CDR3 totals 15 residues. V lost 4 bases to trimming and J lost 1 base; unmatched junction nucleotides: 4. The CDR3 sequence is CASSSDRGVNYGYTF. CDR3 in DNA: TGTGCCAGCAGTTCGGACAGGGGAGTTAACTATGGCTACACCTTC.

The genes are TRBV18 and TRBJ1-1; 8 positions agree with TRBD1. Trimming at V came to 3 bases and at J to 0 bases, leaving 15 bases not matched to a gene. This CDR3 is built from 19 residues. The germline V gene encodes CDR1 KGHSH and CDR2 LQKENI. In nucleotides, the CDR3 is TGTGCCAGCTCACCCACCTCCGGGACAGGTAACTTAATGAACACTGAAGCTTTCTTT. Encoded protein: CASSPTSGTGNLMNTEAFF.

This chain uses TRBV7-2 with TRBJ2-7; perhaps TRBD1 as D (6 bases). Germline V gene lookup returns CDR1 SGHTA and CDR2 FQGNSA. V was pared by 4 bases and J by 6 bases, with 22 bases between. The CDR3 is 16 residues long. The CDR3, as DNA: TGTGCCAGCAGCTCAGGGGCCTCTCGGGCGCGCTCCGAGCAGTACTTC. It yields the protein CASSSGASRARSEQYF.

The CDR3 loop reads CAWRKQSTYEQYF. CDR3 DNA: TGTGCCTGGAGGAAACAGAGTACCTACGAGCAGTACTTC. The chain links TRBV30 to TRBJ2-7; D remains unclear. Germline loops: CDR1 GTSNPN, CDR2 SVGIG (reference sequence). V was pared by 3 bases and J by 2 bases, with 11 bases between. This CDR3 has 13 amino acids.